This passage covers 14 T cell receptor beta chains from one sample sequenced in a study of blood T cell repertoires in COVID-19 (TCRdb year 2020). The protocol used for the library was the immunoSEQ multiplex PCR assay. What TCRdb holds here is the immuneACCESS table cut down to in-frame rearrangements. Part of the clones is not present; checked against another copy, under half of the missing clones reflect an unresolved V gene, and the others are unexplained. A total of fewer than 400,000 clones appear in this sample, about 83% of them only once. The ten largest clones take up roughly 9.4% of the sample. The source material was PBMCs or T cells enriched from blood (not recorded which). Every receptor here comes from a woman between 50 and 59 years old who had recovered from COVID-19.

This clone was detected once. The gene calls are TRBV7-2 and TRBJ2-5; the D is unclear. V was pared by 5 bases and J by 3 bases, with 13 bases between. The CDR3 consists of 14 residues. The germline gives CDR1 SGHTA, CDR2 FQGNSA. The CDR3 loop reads CASSPAAPKETQYF. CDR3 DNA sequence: TGTGCCAGCAGCCCCGCGGCACCGAAAGAGACCCAGTACTTC.

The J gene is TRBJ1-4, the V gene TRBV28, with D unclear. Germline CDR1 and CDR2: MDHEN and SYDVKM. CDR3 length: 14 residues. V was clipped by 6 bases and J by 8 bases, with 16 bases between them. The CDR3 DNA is TGTGCCAGCAGGCGGGCGGGATCGAGCGAAAAACTGTTTTTT. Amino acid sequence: CASRRAGSSEKLFF.

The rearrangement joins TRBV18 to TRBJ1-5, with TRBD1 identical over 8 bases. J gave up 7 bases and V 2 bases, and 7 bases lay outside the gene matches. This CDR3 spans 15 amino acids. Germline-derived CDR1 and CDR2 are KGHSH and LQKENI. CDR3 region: CASSPSPTGEQPQHF. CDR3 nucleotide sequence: TGTGCCAGCTCACCATCCCCGACAGGGGAACAGCCCCAGCATTTT.

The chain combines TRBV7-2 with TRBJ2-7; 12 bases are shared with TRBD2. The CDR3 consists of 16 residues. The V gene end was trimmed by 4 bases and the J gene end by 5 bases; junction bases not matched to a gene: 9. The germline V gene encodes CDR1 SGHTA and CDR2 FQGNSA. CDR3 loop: CASSSSSGGAGNEQYF. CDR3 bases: TGTGCCAGCAGCTCCTCTAGCGGGGGGGCGGGAAACGAGCAGTACTTC.

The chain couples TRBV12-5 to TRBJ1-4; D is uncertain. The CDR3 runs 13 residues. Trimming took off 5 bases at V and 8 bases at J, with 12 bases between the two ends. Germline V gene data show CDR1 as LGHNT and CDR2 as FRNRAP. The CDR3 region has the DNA TGTGCTAGTGGTATCAATCTTGGCGAAAAACTGTTTTTT. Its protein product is CASGINLGEKLFF. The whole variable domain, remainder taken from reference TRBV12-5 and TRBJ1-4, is DARVTQTPRHKVTEMGQEVTMRCQPILGHNTVFWYRQTMMQGLELLAYFRNRAPLDDSGMPKDRFSAEMPDATLATLKIQPSEPRDSAVYFCASGINLGEKLFFGSGTQLSVL.

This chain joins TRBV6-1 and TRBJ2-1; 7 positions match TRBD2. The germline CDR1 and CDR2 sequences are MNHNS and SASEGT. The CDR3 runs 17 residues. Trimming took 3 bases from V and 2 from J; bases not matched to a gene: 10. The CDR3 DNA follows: TGTGCCAGCAGTGATGAGGGCGGGGGACCAACCTACAATGAGCAGTTCTTC. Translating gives CASSDEGGGPTYNEQFF.

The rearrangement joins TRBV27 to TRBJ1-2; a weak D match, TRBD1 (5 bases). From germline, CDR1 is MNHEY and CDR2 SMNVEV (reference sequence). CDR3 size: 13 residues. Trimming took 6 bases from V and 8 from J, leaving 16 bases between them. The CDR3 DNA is TGTGCCAGCAGACCCCAGGGTTTTCCGGGCTACACCTTC. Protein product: CASRPQGFPGYTF.

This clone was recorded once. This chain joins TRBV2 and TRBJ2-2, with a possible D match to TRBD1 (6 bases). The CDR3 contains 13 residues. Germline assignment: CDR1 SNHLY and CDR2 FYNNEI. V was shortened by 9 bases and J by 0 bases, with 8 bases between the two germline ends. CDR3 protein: CASGQTNTGELFF. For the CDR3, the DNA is TGTGCCAGTGGACAGACGAACACCGGGGAGCTGTTTTTT.

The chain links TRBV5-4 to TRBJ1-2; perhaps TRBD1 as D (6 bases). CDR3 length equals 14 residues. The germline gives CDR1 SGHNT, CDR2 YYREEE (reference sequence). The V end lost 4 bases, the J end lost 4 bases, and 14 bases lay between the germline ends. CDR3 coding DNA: TGTGCCAGCAGCGGGATACAGGGAACCTATGGCTACACCTTC. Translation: CASSGIQGTYGYTF.

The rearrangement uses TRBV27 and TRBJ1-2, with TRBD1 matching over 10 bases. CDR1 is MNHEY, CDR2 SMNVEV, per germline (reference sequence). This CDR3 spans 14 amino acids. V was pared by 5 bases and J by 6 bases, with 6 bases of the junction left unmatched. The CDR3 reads CASSPSGTGDGYTF. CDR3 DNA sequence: TGTGCCAGCAGTCCGTCCGGGACAGGGGATGGCTACACCTTC.

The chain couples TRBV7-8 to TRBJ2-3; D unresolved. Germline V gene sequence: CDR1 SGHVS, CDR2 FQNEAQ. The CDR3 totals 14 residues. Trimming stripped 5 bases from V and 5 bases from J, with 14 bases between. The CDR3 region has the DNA TGTGCCAGCAGCCCTCGAGGTAGCCTAGATACGCAGTATTTT. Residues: CASSPRGSLDTQYF.

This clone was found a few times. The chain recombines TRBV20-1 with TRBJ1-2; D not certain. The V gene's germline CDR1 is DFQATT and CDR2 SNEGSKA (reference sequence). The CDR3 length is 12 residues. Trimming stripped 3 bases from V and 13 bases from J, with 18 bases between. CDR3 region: CSASESGQMGTF. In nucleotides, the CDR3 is TGCAGTGCTAGTGAGTCAGGCCAGATGGGCACCTTC.

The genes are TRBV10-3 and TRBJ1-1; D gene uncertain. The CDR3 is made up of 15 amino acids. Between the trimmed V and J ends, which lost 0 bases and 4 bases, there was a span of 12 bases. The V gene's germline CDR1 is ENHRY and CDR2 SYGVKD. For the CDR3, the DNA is TGTGCCATCAGTGAGTCAAGAGGGTTGACCACTGAAGCTTTCTTT. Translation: CAISESRGLTTEAFF.

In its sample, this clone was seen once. The DNA for the CDR3 is TGCGCCAGCATGAATCCGGGACTAGCGGGGGGCAACTCAAACACCGGGGAGCTGTTTTTT. The encoded protein is CASMNPGLAGGNSNTGELFF. The J gene is TRBJ2-2, the V gene TRBV10-2; TRBD2 aligns across 15 bases. Germline V gene sequence: CDR1 WSHSY, CDR2 SAAADI. V shed 7 bases and J 2 bases; nucleotides not matched to a gene: 14. The CDR3 runs to 20 residues.